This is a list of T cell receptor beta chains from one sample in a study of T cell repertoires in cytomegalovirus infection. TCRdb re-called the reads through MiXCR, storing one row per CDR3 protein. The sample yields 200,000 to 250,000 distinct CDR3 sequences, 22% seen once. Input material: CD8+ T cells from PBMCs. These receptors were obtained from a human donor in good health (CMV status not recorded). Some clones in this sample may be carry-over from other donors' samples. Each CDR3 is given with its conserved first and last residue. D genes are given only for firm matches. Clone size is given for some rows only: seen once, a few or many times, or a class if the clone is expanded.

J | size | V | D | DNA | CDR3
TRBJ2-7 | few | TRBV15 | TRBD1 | TGTGCCACCAGCGGACAGGGCCACGAGCAGTACTTC | CATSGQGHEQYF
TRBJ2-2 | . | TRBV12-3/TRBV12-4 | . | TGTGCCAGCAGTTTAGCGCTCGGATCCGGGGAGCTGTTTTTT | CASSLALGSGELFF
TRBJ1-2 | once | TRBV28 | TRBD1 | TGTGCCAGCCGTGAGGGGGCTGTCGATGGCTACACCTTC | CASREGAVDGYTF
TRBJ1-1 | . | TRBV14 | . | TGTGCCAGCAGCCAATTGGGGGCCCCGAACACTGAAGCTTTCTTT | CASSQLGAPNTEAFF
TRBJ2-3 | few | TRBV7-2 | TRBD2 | TGTGCCAGCAGCCCGGTTCTCGCTCTTAGCGGGGGACCCACAGATACGCAGTATTTT | CASSPVLALSGGPTDTQYF
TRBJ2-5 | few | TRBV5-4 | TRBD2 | TGTGCCAGCAGCTTGGCTGGCGGGGGGGCAGAGACCCAGTACTTC | CASSLAGGGAETQYF
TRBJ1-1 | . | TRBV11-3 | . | TGTGCCAGCAGCGGTGGTACGAACACTGAAGCTTTCTTT | CASSGGTNTEAFF
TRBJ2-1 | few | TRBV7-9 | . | TGTGCCAGCAGCTGGGGAACAGCGAATAACAACAATGAGCAGTTCTTC | CASSWGTANNNNEQFF
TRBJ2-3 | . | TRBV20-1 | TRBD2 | TGCAGTGCTAGAGGCTCGGTCGAAGCGGGGCGCACAGATACGCAGTATTTT | CSARGSVEAGRTDTQYF
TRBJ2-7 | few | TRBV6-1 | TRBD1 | TGTGCCATTCGGGTCCGGACAGGGGTGGTCGAGCAGTACTTC | CAIRVRTGVVEQYF
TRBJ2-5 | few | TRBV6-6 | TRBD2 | TGTGCCAGCACCGGGACTAGCGGGGGGGGGGAGACCCAGTACTTC | CASTGTSGGGETQYF
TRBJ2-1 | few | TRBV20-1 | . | TGCAGTGCTAGAACCAGGGACGACTACAATGAGCAGTTCTTC | CSARTRDDYNEQFF
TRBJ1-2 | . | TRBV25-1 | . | TGTGCCAGCAGTGAGTCTACCGGGACACAACTCGGCTGCACCTTC | CASSESTGTQLGCTF
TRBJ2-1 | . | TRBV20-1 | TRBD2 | TGCAGTGCTAGAGATGGAGACAGCGGGGGTTCCTACAATGAGCAGTTCTTC | CSARDGDSGGSYNEQFF
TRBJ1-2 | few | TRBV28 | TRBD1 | TGTGCCAGCACAGGGGGCAGGGGCTACACCTTC | CASTGGRGYTF
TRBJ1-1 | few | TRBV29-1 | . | TGCAGCGTTTCTGGGAACACTGAAGCTTTCTTT | CSVSGNTEAFF
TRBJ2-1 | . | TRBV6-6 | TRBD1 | TGTGCCAGCAGTCAGGGACAGGGGAGGAAGTTCTTC | CASSQGQGRKFF
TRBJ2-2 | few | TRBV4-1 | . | TGCGCCAGCAGCCAATTAGCCCCGGGCACCGGGGAGCTGTTTTTT | CASSQLAPGTGELFF
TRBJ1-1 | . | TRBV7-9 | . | TGTGCCACCACCCCCCCCACGGACATGAACACTGAAGCTTCCTTT | CATTPPTDMNTEASF
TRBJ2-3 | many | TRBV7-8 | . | TGTGCCAGCAGTCTAACTCACAGACGGGGCACAGATACGCAGTATTTT | CASSLTHRRGTDTQYF
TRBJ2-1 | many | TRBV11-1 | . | TGTGCCAGCAGCCCTGGCGGGGTCAGAGGGCAGTTCTTC | CASSPGGVRGQFF
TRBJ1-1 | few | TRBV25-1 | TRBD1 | TGTGCCAGCAGTGCCCATCCTACAGGGGCCACTGAAGCTTTCTTT | CASSAHPTGATEAFF
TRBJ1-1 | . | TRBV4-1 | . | TGCGCCAGCGCCGGGGTCACTGAAGCTTTCTTT | CASAGVTEAFF
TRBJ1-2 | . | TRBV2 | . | TGTGCCAGCAGTGAATTTACACCCCTTAACAACTATGGCTACACCTTC | CASSEFTPLNNYGYTF
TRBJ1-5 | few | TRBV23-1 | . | TGCGCCAGCAGTCACGAAGGCCTGGACAATCAGCCCCAGCATTTT | CASSHEGLDNQPQHF
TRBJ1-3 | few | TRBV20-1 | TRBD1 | TGCAGTGCTAGAGACCGGGACAGGGGGCTGGCCTCTGGAAACACCATATATTTT | CSARDRDRGLASGNTIYF
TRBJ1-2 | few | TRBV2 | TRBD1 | TGTGCCAGCAGTGACCCTCAGGGACAGGGATTTAATGGCTACACCTTC | CASSDPQGQGFNGYTF
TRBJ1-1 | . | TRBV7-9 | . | TGTGCCAGCAGCTTCTGGGCAGGGAATGAAGCTTTCTTT | CASSFWAGNEAFF
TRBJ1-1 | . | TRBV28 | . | TGTGCCAGCAGTCCACCACCGAGTGCGGGGAACACTGAAGCTTTCTTT | CASSPPPSAGNTEAFF
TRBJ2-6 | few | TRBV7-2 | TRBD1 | TGTGCCAGCAGCTTAGGTGTCAGGGGGCTTGGTACTGGGGCCAACGTCCTGACTTTC | CASSLGVRGLGTGANVLTF
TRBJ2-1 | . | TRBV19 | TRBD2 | TGTGCCAGTAGTATAGAGGCTAGCGGGGATAGCTCCTACAATGAGCAGTTCTTC | CASSIEASGDSSYNEQFF
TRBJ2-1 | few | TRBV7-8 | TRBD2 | TGTGCCAGCAGCGGAAAAGGACTAGCGGGGTCCTCCTACAATGAGCAGTTCTTC | CASSGKGLAGSSYNEQFF
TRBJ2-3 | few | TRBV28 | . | TGTGCCAGCAGTTTTGGTACGCAGTATTTT | CASSFGTQYF
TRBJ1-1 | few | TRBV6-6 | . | TGTGCCAGCAGACCAGGACAGCAAATTAACACTGAAGCTTTCTTT | CASRPGQQINTEAFF
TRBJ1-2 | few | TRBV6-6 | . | TGTGCCAGCAGTTACACGGCGTGGGGGGAAGGCTACACCTTC | CASSYTAWGEGYTF
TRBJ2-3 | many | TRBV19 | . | TGTGCCAGTAGTACCGGGACGTCTAGCACAGATACGCAGTATTTT | CASSTGTSSTDTQYF
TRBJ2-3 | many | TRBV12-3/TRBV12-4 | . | TGTGCCAGCCGAGGGGGGGATGGGCCAGATACGCAGTATTTT | CASRGGDGPDTQYF
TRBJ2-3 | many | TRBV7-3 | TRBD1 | TGTGCCAGCAGCTTAAAGGGACAGCCAAGCACAGATACGCAGTATTTT | CASSLKGQPSTDTQYF
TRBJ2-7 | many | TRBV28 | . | TGTGCCAGCGCGAGGCTCCCGCCTTCCTACGAGCAGTACTTC | CASARLPPSYEQYF
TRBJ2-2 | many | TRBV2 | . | TGTGCCGGATCCCTGGGAATCGGGAACACCGGGGAGCTGTTTTTT | CAGSLGIGNTGELFF
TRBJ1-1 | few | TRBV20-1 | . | TGCAGTGCCAGCCGGCTTGGGACGAACACTGAAGCTTTCTTT | CSASRLGTNTEAFF
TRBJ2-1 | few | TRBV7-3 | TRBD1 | TGTGCCAGCAGCTCCAGACAGGGGGCGCGTGAGCAGTTCTTC | CASSSRQGAREQFF
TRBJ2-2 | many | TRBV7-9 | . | TGTGCCAGCAGCTTAGCAGGGAACACCGGGGAGCTGTTTTTT | CASSLAGNTGELFF